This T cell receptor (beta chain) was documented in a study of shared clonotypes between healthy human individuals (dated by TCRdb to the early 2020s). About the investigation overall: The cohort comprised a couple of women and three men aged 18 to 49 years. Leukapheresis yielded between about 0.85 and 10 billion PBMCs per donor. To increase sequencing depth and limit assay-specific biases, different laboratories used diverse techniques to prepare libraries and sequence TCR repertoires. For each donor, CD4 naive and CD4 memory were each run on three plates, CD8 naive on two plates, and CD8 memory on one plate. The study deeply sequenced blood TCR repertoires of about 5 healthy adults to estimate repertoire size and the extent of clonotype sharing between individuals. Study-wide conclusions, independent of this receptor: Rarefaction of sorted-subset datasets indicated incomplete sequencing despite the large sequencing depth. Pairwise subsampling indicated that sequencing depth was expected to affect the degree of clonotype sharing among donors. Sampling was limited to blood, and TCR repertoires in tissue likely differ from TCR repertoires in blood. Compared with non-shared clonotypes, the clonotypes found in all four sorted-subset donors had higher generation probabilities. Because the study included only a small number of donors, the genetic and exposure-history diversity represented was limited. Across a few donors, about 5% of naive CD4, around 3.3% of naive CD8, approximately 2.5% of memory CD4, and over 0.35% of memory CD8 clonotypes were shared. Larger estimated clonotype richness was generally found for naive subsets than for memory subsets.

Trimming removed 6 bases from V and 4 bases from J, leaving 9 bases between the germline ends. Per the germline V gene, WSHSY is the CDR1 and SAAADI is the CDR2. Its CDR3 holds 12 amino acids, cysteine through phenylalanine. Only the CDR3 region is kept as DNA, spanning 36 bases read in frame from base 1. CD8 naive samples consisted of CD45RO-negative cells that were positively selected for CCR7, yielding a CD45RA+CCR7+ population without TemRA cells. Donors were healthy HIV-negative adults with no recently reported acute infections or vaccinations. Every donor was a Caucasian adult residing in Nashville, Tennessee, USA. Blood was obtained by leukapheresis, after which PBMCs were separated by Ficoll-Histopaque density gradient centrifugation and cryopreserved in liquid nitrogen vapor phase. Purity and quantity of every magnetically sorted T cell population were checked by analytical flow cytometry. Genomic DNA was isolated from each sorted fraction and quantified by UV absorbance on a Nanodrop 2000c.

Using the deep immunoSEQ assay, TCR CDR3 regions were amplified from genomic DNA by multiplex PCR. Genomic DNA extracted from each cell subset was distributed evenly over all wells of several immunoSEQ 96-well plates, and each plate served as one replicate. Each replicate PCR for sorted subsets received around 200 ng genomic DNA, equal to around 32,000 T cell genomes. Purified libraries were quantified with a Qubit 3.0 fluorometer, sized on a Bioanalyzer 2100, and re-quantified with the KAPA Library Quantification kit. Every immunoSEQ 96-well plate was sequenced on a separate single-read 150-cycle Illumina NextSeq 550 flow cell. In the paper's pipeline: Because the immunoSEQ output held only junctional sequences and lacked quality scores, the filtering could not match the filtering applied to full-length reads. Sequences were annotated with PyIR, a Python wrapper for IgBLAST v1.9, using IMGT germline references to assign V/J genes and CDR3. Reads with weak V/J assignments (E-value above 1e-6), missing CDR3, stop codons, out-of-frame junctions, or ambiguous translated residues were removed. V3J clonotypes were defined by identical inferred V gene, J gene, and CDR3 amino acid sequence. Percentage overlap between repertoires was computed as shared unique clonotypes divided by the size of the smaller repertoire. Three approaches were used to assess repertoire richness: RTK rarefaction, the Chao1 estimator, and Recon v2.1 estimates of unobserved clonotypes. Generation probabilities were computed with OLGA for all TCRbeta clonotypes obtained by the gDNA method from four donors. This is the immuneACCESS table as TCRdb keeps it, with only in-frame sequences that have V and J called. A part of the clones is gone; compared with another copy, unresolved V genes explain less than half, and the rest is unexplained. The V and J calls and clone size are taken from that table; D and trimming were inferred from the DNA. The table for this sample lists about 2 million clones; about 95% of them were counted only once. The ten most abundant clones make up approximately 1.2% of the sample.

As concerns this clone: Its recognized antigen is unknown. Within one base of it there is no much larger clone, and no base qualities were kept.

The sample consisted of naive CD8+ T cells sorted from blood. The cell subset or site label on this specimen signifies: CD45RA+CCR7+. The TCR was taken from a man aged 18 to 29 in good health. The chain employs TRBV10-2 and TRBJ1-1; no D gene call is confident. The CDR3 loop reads CASRIQITEAFF. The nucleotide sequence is TGCGCCAGCAGAATACAAATCACTGAAGCTTTCTTT.